Here is one T cell receptor (beta chain) with its context. The antigen is unknown. This specimen comes from a study of cytomegalovirus exposure and HLA in healthy donors. Study-wide results and limits: Beyond CMV serostatus, there was no information to go on about immune exposure. Earlier analysis yielded a pattern in which most TCR beta V segments were productive about 90% or about 30% of the time. Later analysis identified several of the most significant clusters that appeared linked to common viral pathogens.

13 Jbeta primers and 60 Vbeta primers were used for the PCR. Sequenced by immunoSEQ multiplex PCR; TCRdb stores in-frame clones only, minus some. The profile covers some 130,000 clones, with roughly 74% appearing a single time and roughly 7% taken by the ten largest. The V gene lost 6 bases and the J gene lost 5 bases, with 9 bases spanning the gap. The CDR3 has 12 amino acids. The germline CDR1 and CDR2 sequences are LNHDA and SQIVND (reference sequence). V usage is TRBV19 and J usage is TRBJ2-3; D ambiguous. Sequencing was performed on PBMCs. This receptor was identified in a male donor in good health and CMV-seronegative. This CDR3 is CASSSSIDTQYF. The CDR3, as DNA: TGTGCCAGTAGCTCCTCTATAGATACGCAGTATTTT.